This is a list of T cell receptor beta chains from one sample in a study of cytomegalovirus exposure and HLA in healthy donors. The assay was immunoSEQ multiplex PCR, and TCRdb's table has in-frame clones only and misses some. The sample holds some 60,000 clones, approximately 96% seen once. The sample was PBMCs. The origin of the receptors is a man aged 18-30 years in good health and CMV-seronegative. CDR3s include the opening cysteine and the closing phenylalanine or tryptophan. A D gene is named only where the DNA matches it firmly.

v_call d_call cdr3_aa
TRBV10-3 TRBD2 CAIGEYASGGTDTQYF
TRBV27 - CASSPDSFYSNQPQHF
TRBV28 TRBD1 CASSFGDRSNQPQHF
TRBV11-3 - CASSPTSGANVLTF
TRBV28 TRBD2 CASSLAGRTHNEQFF
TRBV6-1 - CASTFHSSGNTIYF
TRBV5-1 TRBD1 CASSLEPDRSPYEQYF
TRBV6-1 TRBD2 CASITGTSSYEQYF
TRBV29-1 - CSVLNRGQETQYF
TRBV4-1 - CASSPWTDHSGANVLTF
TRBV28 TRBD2 CASSLWAGLAGEPSTDTQYF
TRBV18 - CASSLSGPPNEKLFF
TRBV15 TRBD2 CATQQGIAGDSLDTQYF
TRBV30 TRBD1 CAWIGYRGTDTQYF
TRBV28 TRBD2 CASSSTGLAVYEQYF
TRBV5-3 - CARSFSDRDTKLSPYGYTF
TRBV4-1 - CASSHTTEGNYGYTF
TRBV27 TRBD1 CASSLRDRGVIGELFF
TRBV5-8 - CASRRRLYNEQFF
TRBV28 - CASSLLGEVNQPQHF
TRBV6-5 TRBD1 CASSYRGQFEYF
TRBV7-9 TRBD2 CASSSGTSGRLVDTQYF
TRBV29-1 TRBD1 CSVDGTGDTDTQYF
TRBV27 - CASSLTVQNTEAFF
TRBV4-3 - CASSQEALYDSRKNIQYF
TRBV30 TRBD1 CAWSPQGARTEAFF
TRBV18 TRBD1 CASSPPGQGVRHEQYF
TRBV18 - CASSPTGREEQYF
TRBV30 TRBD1 CAWSGGQGANEQYF
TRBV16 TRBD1 CASSPYDRGVYEQYF
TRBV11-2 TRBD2 CASSLGLAGDSGYEQYF
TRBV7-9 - CASERAGDTNYGYTF
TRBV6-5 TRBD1 CASSLEGQGTDTQYF
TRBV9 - CASSVSGSKAYEQYF
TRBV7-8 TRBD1 CASSHGTGLNQPQHF
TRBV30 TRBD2 CAWTPLGSGGTQYF
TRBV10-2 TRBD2 CASSEGSGRALETQYF
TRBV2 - CASSESRGVNTEAFF
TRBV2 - CASSAGETQYF
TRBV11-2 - CASSLTYYEQYF
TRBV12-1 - CASRRQGIGPGKLFF
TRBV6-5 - CASSKGLPSYNEQFF
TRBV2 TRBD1 CASSQGGQGIEQYF
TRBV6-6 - CASSPGSSGANVLTF
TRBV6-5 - CASSRGLAGYNEQFF
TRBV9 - CASSGRAAGGNTIYF
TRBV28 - CASRSWGGGTGEKLFF
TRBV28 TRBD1 CASSPLDRGLGYEQYF